This T cell receptor beta chain was recorded in a study of blood T cell repertoires in COVID-19. There are 15 residues in the CDR3. The trim removed 7 bases at V and 9 bases at J, leaving 17 bases unmatched. Germline lookup yields CDR1 SQVTM and CDR2 ANQGSEA. As originally analysed: Estimation of nucleated cell counts relied on the amplification of reference gene primers. Profiling relied on immunoSEQ multiplex PCR, and the TCRdb table lists in-frame clones only, not all of them. Clone size and V and J calls were adopted from that table, with D and trimming inferred from the DNA. This table holds 150,000 to 200,000 clones, roughly 89% found once. This clone was observed a few times. Participants' reported clinical history set cohort assignment.

The J gene is TRBJ1-5, the V gene TRBV29-1; 8 positions agree with TRBD1. The clonotype originates from a woman aged 25 to 45 who had been exposed to COVID-19. The specimen sequenced was PBMCs or T cells enriched from blood (not recorded which). This CDR3 reads CSARQGYGNFGPQHF. The CDR3 nucleotides are TGCAGCGCCCGACAGGGGTATGGTAATTTCGGGCCCCAGCATTTT.